The 15 T cell receptor beta chains listed next were all sequenced from one sample in a study of T cells in Graves' hyperthyroidism and ophthalmopathy. There were TCR beta CDR3 regions amplified from RNA transcripts. An initial round of RT-PCR targeting the TCR CDR3 relied on the HTBI primer set. TCRdb independently ran MiXCR on the multiplex PCR reads; one entry per CDR3 protein. The sample holds about 690,000 distinct CDR3 sequences; around a sixth are singletons and the top ten take 15%. Source material: blood. All receptors come from a man in his fifties with Graves' hyperthyroidism.

The genes are TRBV20-1 and TRBJ2-1; 8 bases align to TRBD2. V lost 3 bases to trimming and J lost 0 bases; unmatched junction nucleotides: 7. CDR1 and CDR2 from the germline V gene are DFQATT and SNEGSKA (reference sequence). The CDR3 runs 16 residues. The CDR3 region has the DNA TGCAGTGCTAGTGATAGACTAGCGCGCTCCTACAATGAGCAGTTCTTC. The encoded protein is CSASDRLARSYNEQFF.

This clonotype was seen many times. The CDR3 region has the DNA TGTGCCACCAGCAGAGACCGGACAGGCTTACCTAGGGACACTGAAGCTTTCTTT. Translation: CATSRDRTGLPRDTEAFF. This rearrangement joins TRBV15 to TRBJ1-1; TRBD1 aligns across 7 bases. Per germline, CDR1 LNHNV and CDR2 YYDKDF (reference sequence). The CDR3 extends over 18 amino acids. V was clipped by 0 bases and J by 3 bases; unmatched bases: 13.

This clonotype was seen once. This rearrangement joins TRBV19 to TRBJ2-1; 7 nucleotides line up with TRBD2. The ends lost 5 bases at V and 9 bases at J; junction bases unmatched: 7. Germline CDR1 and CDR2: LNHDA and SQIVND (reference sequence). This CDR3 spans 13 amino acids. The CDR3 region is CASSHGLVVEQFF. CDR3 DNA: TGTGCCAGTAGTCATGGACTAGTAGTTGAGCAGTTCTTC. Drawing the rest from reference TRBV19 and TRBJ2-1, the complete variable domain is DGGITQSPKYLFRKEGQNVTLSCEQNLNHDAMYWYRQDPGQGLRLIYYSQIVNDFQKGDIAEGYSVSREKKESFPLTVTSAQKNPTAFYLCASSHGLVVEQFFGPGTRLTVL.

This clonotype was seen more than once but under ten times. This rearrangement joins TRBV6-5 to TRBJ2-1; 7 nucleotides match TRBD2. CDR3 length: 15 amino acids. After removal of 4 bases from V and 4 bases from J, the junction contained 7 bases not matched to a gene. Germline V CDR1 and CDR2: MNHEY, SVGAGI. DNA for the CDR3: TGTGCCAGCAGTTTCCCTAGCGGAATTTACAATGAGCAGTTCTTC. This encodes CASSFPSGIYNEQFF.

This clonotype was recorded once. The genes are TRBV5-1 and TRBJ2-5, with unresolved D. V was clipped by 0 bases and J by 0 bases, with 12 bases between them. From germline, CDR1 is SGHRS and CDR2 YFSETQ. The CDR3 covers 16 residues. CDR3 region: CASSLALNTYQETQYF. The CDR3 DNA sequence: TGCGCCAGCAGCTTGGCCTTAAATACTTACCAAGAGACCCAGTACTTC. The variable domain in full, with the rest retrieved from reference TRBV5-1 and TRBJ2-5, is KAGVTQTPRYLIKTRGQQVTLSCSPISGHRSVSWYQQTPGQGLQFLFEYFSETQRNKGNFPGRFSGRQFSNSRSEMNVSTLELGDSALYLCASSLALNTYQETQYFGPGTRLLVL.

This clonotype has at least ten counts. The chain recombines TRBV2 with TRBJ2-5; 10 bases match TRBD2. Germline V lookup: CDR1 SNHLY, CDR2 FYNNEI. The CDR3 loop spans 14 amino acids. Trimming cost V 7 bases and J 4 bases; bases outside gene matches: 6. The CDR3 is CASTVAGGTETQYF. In DNA, the CDR3 is TGTGCCAGCACGGTAGCGGGAGGCACAGAGACCCAGTACTTC.

This clonotype appeared many times. The rearrangement links TRBV30 to TRBJ1-1; a weak D match, TRBD1 (5 bases). This CDR3 has 13 amino acids. Looked up from germline, CDR1 is GTSNPN and CDR2 is SVGIG (reference sequence). V lost 3 bases to trimming and J lost 5 bases, with 13 bases between them. The CDR3 loop is CAWSRTGLTEAFF. CDR3 DNA sequence: TGTGCCTGGAGCCGAACAGGTCTTACTGAAGCTTTCTTT.

This clonotype was counted ten times or more. The V gene is TRBV6-2 or TRBV6-3, the J gene TRBJ2-7; possible D gene TRBD1, 6 bases. V gave up 2 bases and J gave up 2 bases, with 10 bases separating them. Germline CDR1 reads MNHEY; CDR2 reads SVGEGT. CDR3 length: 14 amino acids. This CDR3 is CASSYPGQTYEQYF. In DNA, the CDR3 is TGTGCCAGCAGTTACCCAGGACAGACCTACGAGCAGTACTTC.

Ten or more counts support this clonotype. The V and J genes are TRBV20-1 and TRBJ1-2; TRBD1 matches at 7 bases. CDR1 and CDR2 (germline): DFQATT, SNEGSKA (reference sequence). Unmatched junction bases numbered 10, after V lost 6 bases and J lost 6 bases. The CDR3 is 13 amino acids. The CDR3 region has the DNA TGCAGTGCAAGACAGGGTGTTCTGGATGGCTACACCTTC. Translation: CSARQGVLDGYTF.

This clonotype was recorded many times. The V call is TRBV12-5, the J call TRBJ2-7, with D unclear. Deletions cut 1 base from V and 6 bases from J, with 10 bases between. CDR3 length: 13 amino acids. CDR1 LGHNT and CDR2 FRNRAP come from the germline V gene. The CDR3 spells CASGLDLESEQYF. The CDR3 DNA follows: TGTGCTAGTGGTTTGGATCTAGAAAGCGAGCAGTACTTC.

This clonotype has ten or more counts. This chain uses TRBV5-1 with TRBJ2-3, with D possibly called TRBD1 or TRBD2 (5 bases each). Trimming took 4 bases from V and 2 from J, leaving 17 bases between them. In germline, CDR1 is SGHRS, CDR2 YFSETQ. This CDR3 is built from 16 residues. CDR3 DNA: TGCGCCAGCAGCCCCTTAAGGGACGGGATCACAGATACGCAGTATTTT. Protein product: CASSPLRDGITDTQYF.

This clonotype was seen more than once but under ten times. In DNA form, the CDR3 reads TGTGCCACCACCCCCGGGGGGGGCGGCCATGAGCAGTTCTTC. Its translation: CATTPGGGGHEQFF. V and J are TRBV15 and TRBJ2-1, with 8 bases fitting TRBD2. Trimming removed 7 bases from V and 8 bases from J; junction bases left unmatched: 10. The CDR3 sequence is 14 residues long. Germline CDR1 is LNHNV and CDR2 is YYDKDF (reference sequence).

This clonotype has a count of ten or more. The V gene is TRBV28, the J gene TRBJ2-3; TRBD1 or TRBD2 may be the D gene (5 bases each). The CDR3 totals 16 residues. The germline V and J ends were trimmed by 4 bases and 2 bases, with 16 bases remaining between them. Germline lookup yields CDR1 MDHEN and CDR2 SYDVKM. The CDR3, as DNA: TGTGCCAGCAGTTCGGGACCGGGCCCACCCACAGATACGCAGTATTTT. This gives the protein CASSSGPGPPTDTQYF.

This clonotype was counted a single time. The DNA of the CDR3 is TGTGCCATCAGTTACCTAGCGGAAAGCTCCTACAATGAGCAGTTCTTC. It codes for CAISYLAESSYNEQFF. The gene calls are TRBV10-3 and TRBJ2-1; 7 bases map to TRBD2. CDR1 is ENHRY, CDR2 SYGVKD, per germline. J lost 0 bases, V lost 5 bases, and 7 bases had no gene match. This CDR3 contains 16 residues.

The V call is TRBV9, the J call TRBJ2-7; D is unresolved. Trimming pared 4 bases from V and 2 bases from J, leaving 16 bases between. The V gene's germline CDR1 is SGDLS and CDR2 YYNGEE. The CDR3 runs to 15 residues. In DNA form, the CDR3 reads TGTGCCAGCAGCCCCCCAGCCCGCCGGCCCTACGAGCAGTACTTC. Translation gives CASSPPARRPYEQYF.